This paragraph covers one T cell receptor (beta chain) sequence. At the survey level, the v3.0 immunoSEQ assay was run. Profiled with immunoSEQ multiplex PCR; TCRdb holds only in-frame clones, not every one. The sample holds thousands of clones, about four fifths seen once. The data were obtained in a study of long-term antiretroviral therapy in people with HIV. The CDR3 runs 17 residues. This TCR derives from a man aged 30 to 39 with HIV. This rearrangement joins TRBV7-5 to TRBJ1-2. TRBV7-5 is shown as a pseudogene. This specimen was unsorted PBMCs, taken 0.3 years before starting antiretroviral therapy. As DNA, the CDR3 is TGTGTCAGAAGCCACCGCGGCGACGAAGGCCCTAACTATGGCTACACCTTC. Translated, it gives CVRSHRGDEGPNYGYTF.